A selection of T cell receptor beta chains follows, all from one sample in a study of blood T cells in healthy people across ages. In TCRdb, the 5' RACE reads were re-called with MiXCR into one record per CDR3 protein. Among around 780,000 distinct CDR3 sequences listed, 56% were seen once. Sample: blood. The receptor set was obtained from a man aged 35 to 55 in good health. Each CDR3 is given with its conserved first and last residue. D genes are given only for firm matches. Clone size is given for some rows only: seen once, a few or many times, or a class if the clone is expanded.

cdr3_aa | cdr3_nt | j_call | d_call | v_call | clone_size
CATSRDLSGAYAEQYF | TGTGCCACCAGCAGAGATCTCTCCGGGGCTTACGCGGAGCAGTACTTC | TRBJ2-7 | NA | TRBV15 | NA
CSARDWGQGTETQYF | TGCAGTGCTAGAGATTGGGGACAGGGCACAGAGACCCAGTACTTC | TRBJ2-5 | TRBD1 | TRBV20-1 | NA
CASRPGTGALKNEKLFF | TGTGCCAGCAGACCCGGGACAGGGGCGTTGAAGAATGAAAAACTGTTTTTT | TRBJ1-4 | TRBD1 | TRBV28 | NA
CASSLRTGLNTEAFF | TGCGCCAGCAGCCTAAGGACAGGGCTGAACACTGAAGCTTTCTTT | TRBJ1-1 | TRBD1 | TRBV5-1 | NA
CASRRQGTSTDTQYF | TGTGCCAGCAGACGACAGGGGACAAGCACAGATACGCAGTATTTT | TRBJ2-3 | TRBD1 | TRBV12-3/TRBV12-4 | many
CASSQGGSSETQYF | TGCGCCAGCAGCCAAGGAGGAAGTAGCGAAACGCAGTACTTC | TRBJ2-5 | NA | TRBV4-3 | NA
CSVDVRSGGTQYF | TGCAGCGTTGATGTCAGGTCGGGGGGTACGCAGTATTTT | TRBJ2-3 | TRBD2 | TRBV29-1 | few
CASSWASFREQFF | TGTGCCAGCAGTTGGGCTAGTTTCCGGGAGCAGTTCTTC | TRBJ2-1 | NA | TRBV6-5 | NA
CAWSVAGAGETQYF | TGTGCCTGGAGTGTAGCGGGGGCAGGGGAGACCCAGTACTTC | TRBJ2-5 | TRBD2 | TRBV30 | few
CAWNQGLFTDTQYF | TGTGCCTGGAACCAGGGACTTTTCACAGATACGCAGTATTTT | TRBJ2-3 | NA | TRBV30 | NA
CSARASRGGEIQYF | TGCAGTGCTAGAGCATCGAGGGGCGGAGAGATCCAGTACTTC | TRBJ2-4 | NA | TRBV20-1 | once